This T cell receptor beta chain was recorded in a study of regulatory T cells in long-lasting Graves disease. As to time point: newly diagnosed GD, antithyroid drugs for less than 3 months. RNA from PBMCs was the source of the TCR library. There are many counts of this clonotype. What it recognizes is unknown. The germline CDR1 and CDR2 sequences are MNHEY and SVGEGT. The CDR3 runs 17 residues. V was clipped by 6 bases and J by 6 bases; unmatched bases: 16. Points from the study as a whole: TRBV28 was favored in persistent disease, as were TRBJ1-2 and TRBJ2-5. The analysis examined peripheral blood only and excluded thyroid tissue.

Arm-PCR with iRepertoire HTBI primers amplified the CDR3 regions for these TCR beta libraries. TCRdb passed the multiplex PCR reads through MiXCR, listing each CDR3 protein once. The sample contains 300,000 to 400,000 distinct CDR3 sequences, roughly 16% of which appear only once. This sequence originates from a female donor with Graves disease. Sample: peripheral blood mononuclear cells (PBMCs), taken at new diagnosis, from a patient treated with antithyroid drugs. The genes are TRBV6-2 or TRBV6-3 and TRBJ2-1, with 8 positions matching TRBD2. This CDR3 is CASSPWSSGPDSNEQFF. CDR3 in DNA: TGTGCCAGCAGCCCCTGGTCTAGCGGGCCAGATTCCAATGAGCAGTTCTTC.